The 20 T cell receptor beta chains presented below share a single source sample, sequenced in a study of long-term antiretroviral therapy in people with HIV. The authors ran the immunoSEQ assay, v3.0, at survey level. TCRdb keeps only in-frame clones here, not all; method: immunoSEQ multiplex PCR. The data show roughly 30,000 clones, about 83% seen once. The input for sequencing was unsorted PBMCs, taken less than 5 years after starting antiretroviral therapy. The receptors were gathered from a man between 40 and 49 years old with HIV.

This clone was seen a handful of times. The rearrangement links TRBV7-9 to TRBJ1-6; 9 bases align to TRBD1. The V segment lost 4 bases and the J segment 6 bases; nucleotides outside the gene matches: 4. From germline, CDR1 is SEHNR and CDR2 FQNEAQ (reference sequence). This CDR3 is built from 15 residues. The DNA for the CDR3 is TGTGCCAGCAGCTCCGGGGACAGGGCTAATTCACCCCTCCACTTT. This translates into CASSSGDRANSPLHF.

The chain couples TRBV6-5 to TRBJ2-2; D is undetermined. With 6 bases removed from V and 0 bases from J, the gap between germline ends came to 8 bases. This CDR3 has 14 residues. The germline CDR1 and CDR2 sequences are MNHEY and SVGAGI. CDR3 protein: CASSLLANTGELFF. CDR3 in DNA: TGTGCCAGCAGCCTGCTTGCGAACACCGGGGAGCTGTTTTTT.

V gene TRBV10-3 combines with J gene TRBJ1-4; D call uncertain. V lost 10 bases to trimming and J lost 4 bases, with 16 bases between them. Germline CDR1 reads ENHRY; CDR2 reads SYGVKD. The CDR3 consists of 14 residues. The CDR3 DNA sequence: TGTGCCACCAGGCTGGACGGTAATAATGAAAAACTGTTTTTT. Encoded protein: CATRLDGNNEKLFF.

The CDR3: CASSATGNSYEQYF. Here the CDR3 DNA reads TGTGCCAGCAGCGCAACGGGGAATTCCTACGAGCAGTACTTC. The chain joins TRBV7-3 to TRBJ2-7; possible D gene TRBD2, 5 bases. This CDR3 is built from 14 residues. CDR1 and CDR2 (germline): SGHTA, FQGTGA. V was cut by 5 bases and J by 1 base, with 12 bases left in between.

The chain has TRBV10-2 and TRBJ2-7, with D hard to call. Germline assignment: CDR1 WSHSY and CDR2 SAAADI. The CDR3 runs 11 residues. Deletions cut 4 bases from V and 4 bases from J, with 5 bases between. DNA for the CDR3: TGCGCCAGCAGTGTAAGTTACGAGCAGTACTTC. Protein sequence: CASSVSYEQYF.

This clone occurred once. This CDR3 is CASSPQGRGNEKLFF. The DNA of the CDR3 is TGTGCCAGCAGCCCACAGGGAAGGGGGAATGAAAAACTGTTTTTT. This chain connects TRBV5-6 to TRBJ1-4, with a tentative D call TRBD1 (6 bases). Between the trimmed V and J ends, which lost 4 bases and 5 bases, there was a span of 15 bases. The CDR3 has 15 amino acids. Germline V gene sequence: CDR1 SGHDT, CDR2 YYEEEE.

The chain employs TRBV27 and TRBJ1-5; 7 nucleotides align to TRBD1. The CDR3 spans 15 residues. Germline CDR1 reads MNHEY; CDR2 reads SMNVEV (reference sequence). V gave up 7 bases and J gave up 3 bases; unmatched junction bases: 9. In nucleotides, the CDR3 is TGTGCCAGCACCGCCCTGGGACAGAACAATCAGCCCCAGCATTTT. This gives the protein CASTALGQNNQPQHF.

V gene TRBV6-5 combines with J gene TRBJ2-5, with 12 bases matching TRBD2. V dropped 2 bases and J dropped 6; count of bases not matched to a gene: 7. Germline CDR1 MNHEY, CDR2 SVGAGI. The CDR3 totals 16 residues. The CDR3 reads CASSYGASGGVKTQYF. The CDR3 DNA follows: TGTGCCAGCAGTTACGGGGCTAGCGGGGGGGTGAAGACCCAGTACTTC.

This sequence joins TRBV28 and TRBJ1-2; 10 bases agree with TRBD1. Germline V gene data show CDR1 as MDHEN and CDR2 as SYDVKM. J was trimmed by 7 bases and V by 5 bases; bases with no gene match: 4. The CDR3 length is 13 residues. The CDR3 DNA sequence: TGTGCCAGCAGTGTTGACAGGGGGCTTGGCTACACCTTC. It yields the protein CASSVDRGLGYTF.

The J gene is TRBJ1-2, the V gene TRBV10-3; TRBD1 aligns across 8 bases. The CDR3 extends over 14 amino acids. The germline gives CDR1 ENHRY, CDR2 SYGVKD. The J segment lost 4 bases and the V segment lost 2 bases, leaving 3 bases of the junction unmatched. CDR3 nucleotide sequence: TGTGCCATCAGTGAGACAGGGGGTGTCTATGGCTACACCTTC. It encodes CAISETGGVYGYTF.

The V and J genes are TRBV5-1 and TRBJ2-7; TRBD2 matches 13 bases. The V gene end was trimmed by 1 base and the J gene end by 2 bases; junction bases not matched to a gene: 0. This CDR3 is 15 amino acids long. Germline values: CDR1 SGHRS, CDR2 YFSETQ. The CDR3 region is CASSLTSGGAYEQYF. CDR3 nucleotide sequence: TGCGCCAGCAGCTTGACTAGCGGGGGGGCCTACGAGCAGTACTTC. Together with reference TRBV5-1 and TRBJ2-7, the CDR3 gives the full variable domain: KAGVTQTPRYLIKTRGQQVTLSCSPISGHRSVSWYQQTPGQGLQFLFEYFSETQRNKGNFPGRFSGRQFSNSRSEMNVSTLELGDSALYLCASSLTSGGAYEQYFGPGTRLTVT.

This chain links TRBV13 with TRBJ2-3; the D gene is possibly TRBD1 (5 bases). Trimming left V 1 base short and J 2 bases short, with 7 bases between. Germline CDR1 reads PRHDT; CDR2 reads FYEKMQ (reference sequence). The CDR3 sequence is 14 residues long. The CDR3 DNA is TGTGCCAGCAGCTTAGTGACAGACACAGATACGCAGTATTTT. Its translation is CASSLVTDTDTQYF.

CDR3 nucleotide sequence: TGCGCCAGCAGCTTGGTTCCGCGGGACTACAATGAGCAGTTCTTC. Its protein is CASSLVPRDYNEQFF. The chain joins TRBV5-1 to TRBJ2-1; tentative D call: TRBD2 (6 bases). Germline values: CDR1 SGHRS, CDR2 YFSETQ. The CDR3 covers 15 residues. Between the trimmed V and J ends, which lost 0 bases and 3 bases, there was a span of 10 bases.

In this sample, this clone turned up a few times. The chain has TRBV4-1 and TRBJ1-2; 8 bases map to TRBD1. Germline CDR1 MGHRA, CDR2 YSYEKL. V dropped 3 bases and J dropped 6; count of bases not matched to a gene: 12. The CDR3 consists of 16 residues. The CDR3 reads CASSHYSGGGSDGYTF. CDR3 in DNA: TGCGCCAGCAGCCACTATTCAGGGGGCGGGTCGGATGGCTACACCTTC.

V usage is TRBV6-1 and J usage is TRBJ1-6; D is undetermined. V dropped 7 bases and J dropped 2 bases, with 12 bases sitting between them. The CDR3 spans 15 residues. Germline V lookup: CDR1 MNHNS, CDR2 SASEGT. DNA of the CDR3: TGTGCCAGCATCAAGGACGGGACCTATAATTCACCCCTCCACTTT. Amino acid sequence: CASIKDGTYNSPLHF.

The CDR3 spells CASGFGETQYF. In DNA, the CDR3 is TGTGCTAGTGGTTTCGGGGAGACCCAGTACTTC. The J gene is TRBJ2-5, the V gene TRBV12-5; no definite D call. The CDR3 covers 11 residues. V shed 3 bases and J shed 5 bases, with 4 bases lying between them. Per the germline V gene, CDR1 is LGHNT and CDR2 is FRNRAP.

CDR3 residues: CASSLRGGELFF. For the CDR3, the DNA is TGTGCCAGCAGCCTCAGAGGCGGGGAGCTGTTTTTT. This rearrangement joins TRBV6-5 to TRBJ2-2; no firm D call. Germline V gives CDR1 MNHEY, CDR2 SVGAGI. CDR3 length: 12 amino acids. The ends were cut back, 6 bases at V and 7 bases at J, with 9 bases in the middle.

This clone was detected only once. The rearrangement joins TRBV18 to TRBJ2-1, with 8 bases that match TRBD2. Germline V gene data show CDR1 as KGHSH and CDR2 as LQKENI. The CDR3 consists of 15 residues. With V trimmed by 2 bases and J by 0 bases, 0 bases remained unmatched. As DNA, the CDR3 is TGTGCCAGCTCACCAAGCGGGAGCTCCTACAATGAGCAGTTCTTC. Amino acid sequence: CASSPSGSSYNEQFF. Together with reference TRBV18 and TRBJ2-1, the CDR3 gives the full variable domain: NAGVMQNPRHLVRRRGQEARLRCSPMKGHSHVYWYRQLPEEGLKFMVYLQKENIIDESGMPKERFSAEFPKEGPSILRIQQVVRGDSAAYFCASSPSGSSYNEQFFGPGTRLTVL.

The chain carries TRBV6-1 and TRBJ1-5, with D possibly being TRBD1 (5 bases). Germline CDR1 and CDR2: MNHNS and SASEGT. The V gene lost 4 bases and the J gene lost 2 bases, with 18 bases spanning the gap. The CDR3 contains 17 residues. Written as DNA, the CDR3 is TGTGCCAGCAGTGTCCCCCCGGGCAGGGATCGCAATCAGCCCCAGCATTTT. This sequence encodes CASSVPPGRDRNQPQHF.

The rearrangement joins TRBV7-9 to TRBJ2-1; the match to TRBD1 covers 10 bases. CDR1 SEHNR and CDR2 FQNEAQ come from the germline V gene (reference sequence). J lost 0 bases, V lost 2 bases, and 1 base had no gene match. The CDR3 sequence is 16 residues long. DNA for the CDR3: TGTGCCAGCAGCTTACGGACAGGGGGCTCCTACAATGAGCAGTTCTTC. Residues: CASSLRTGGSYNEQFF.